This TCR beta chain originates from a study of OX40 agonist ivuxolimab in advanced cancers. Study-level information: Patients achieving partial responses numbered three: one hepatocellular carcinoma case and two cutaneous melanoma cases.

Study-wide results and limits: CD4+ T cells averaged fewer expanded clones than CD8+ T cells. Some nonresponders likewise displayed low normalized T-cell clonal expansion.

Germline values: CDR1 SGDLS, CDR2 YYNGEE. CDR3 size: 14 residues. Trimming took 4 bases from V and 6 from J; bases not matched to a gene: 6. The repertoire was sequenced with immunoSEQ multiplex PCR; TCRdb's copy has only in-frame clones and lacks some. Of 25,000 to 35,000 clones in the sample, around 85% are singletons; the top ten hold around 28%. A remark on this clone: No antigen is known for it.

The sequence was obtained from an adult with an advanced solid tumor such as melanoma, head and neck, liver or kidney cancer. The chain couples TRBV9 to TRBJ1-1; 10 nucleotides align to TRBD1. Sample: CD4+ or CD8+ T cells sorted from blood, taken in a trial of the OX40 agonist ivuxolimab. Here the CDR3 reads CASSPVDRGPEAFF. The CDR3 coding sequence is TGTGCCAGCAGCCCAGTAGACAGGGGGCCTGAAGCTTTCTTT.